A single sample is the source of the 32 T cell receptor beta chains below, sequenced in a study of tumor and adjacent non-tumor tissue in lung cancer. The library came from three nested PCR rounds adapted from ARM-PCR protocols. TCRdb used MiXCR to reprocess the multiplex PCR reads, holding one entry per CDR3 protein. The repertoire holds roughly 75,000 distinct CDR3 sequences, with 60% to 85% as singletons. The template was RNA from unsorted bulk tissue. The material sequenced was lung tumor tissue. The receptors come from a woman aged 45-65 years with non-small cell lung cancer.

Points on this clonotype: A much larger clone lies one base from this, so it may be a read error. J is TRBJ1-2 and V is TRBV28; D unresolved. Trimming shortened V by 2 bases and J by 5 bases, and 12 bases separated the two germline ends. This CDR3 spans 14 amino acids. Germline loops: CDR1 MDHEN, CDR2 SYDVKM. DNA of the CDR3: TGTGCCAGCAGTTTAGGTCTAGTAGCGTATGGCTACACCTTC. Amino acids: CASSLGLVAYGYTF.

As regards this clonotype: A junction end diverges from the germline sequence, so it may reflect a read error. The chain joins TRBV6-5 to TRBJ2-7; D is perhaps TRBD1 (5 bases). This CDR3 spans 11 amino acids. Germline assignment: CDR1 MNHEY and CDR2 SVGAGI. CDR3 DNA sequence: TGTGCTAGCAGGCGGCAGGGCAAGCAGTACTTC. It encodes CASRRQGKQYF.

As concerns this clonotype: A junction end diverges from the germline sequence, so it may reflect a read error. The DNA for the CDR3 is TGTGCCAGCAACTTAGATGTGACTAGCGGATTTTACGAGCAATACTTC. This gives the protein CASNLDVTSGFYEQYF. This chain uses TRBV11-3 with TRBJ2-7, with 9 bases matching TRBD2. There are 16 residues in the CDR3. CDR1 and CDR2 (germline): SGHNT, YENEEA.

The V call is TRBV6-1, the J call TRBJ2-6; a possible D gene is TRBD1 (6 bases). V lost 7 bases, J lost 1 base, and 20 bases lay in between. Looked up from germline, CDR1 is MNHNS and CDR2 is SASEGT. The CDR3 covers 18 residues. The CDR3 loop is CASNDKGERVSGANVLTF. The CDR3 nucleotides are TGTGCCAGCAATGATAAGGGGGAGAGGGTTTCTGGGGCCAACGTCCTGACTTTC.

The V call is TRBV5-5, the J call TRBJ1-2, with D possibly being TRBD1 (5 bases). Deletions cut 4 bases from V and 12 bases from J, with 22 bases between. CDR3 length: 14 amino acids. CDR1 SGHKS and CDR2 YYEKEE come from the germline V gene (reference sequence). CDR3 DNA sequence: TGTGCCAGCAGCCGAAACGGACGGGCGTTGGACAACACCTTC. Amino acids: CASSRNGRALDNTF.

Details on this clonotype: This clone may be a read error of a much larger clone one base away. This sequence joins TRBV28 and TRBJ2-3, with D perhaps given as TRBD1 or TRBD2 (5 bases each). CDR3 length: 14 amino acids. Germline CDR1 MDHEN, CDR2 SYDVKM. V was shortened by 10 bases and J by 6 bases, with 20 bases between the two germline ends. CDR3 coding DNA: TGTGCCACCGCCCGGGCACACGGGACCGATACGCAGTATTTT. It encodes CATARAHGTDTQYF.

As regards this clonotype: A read error is possible here, since a much larger clone lies one base away. V is TRBV25-1 and J is TRBJ2-7, with D perhaps assigned TRBD1 or TRBD2 (6 bases each). Germline V CDR1 and CDR2: MGHDK, SYGVNS. CDR3 length: 15 amino acids. The CDR3 nucleotides are TGTGTCAGCAGTCGGGGGATACAGGGTCTAAACGAGCAGTACTTC. It translates to CVSSRGIQGLNEQYF.

About this clonotype: Mismatch with germline at one junction end may stem from a read error. The chain recombines TRBV12-3 or TRBV12-4 with TRBJ2-7, with D perhaps given as TRBD1 or TRBD2 (5 bases each). This CDR3 spans 15 amino acids. Here the CDR3 DNA reads TGTGCCAGCAATTTAGGTCCCCTGAGGGGCTACGAGCAGTACTTC. Translating it yields CASNLGPLRGYEQYF.

Turning to this clonotype: Because the CDR3 is missing its conserved closing phenylalanine or tryptophan, this is likely a read error. V is TRBV11-1 and J is TRBJ2-1, with D possibly matching TRBD2 (7 bases). With 2 bases removed from V and 8 bases from J, the gap between germline ends came to 13 bases. CDR1 is SGHAT, CDR2 FQDESV, per germline (reference sequence). The CDR3 totals 14 residues. The CDR3 sequence: CASSLRGGRYEQFL. In DNA, the CDR3 is TGTGCCAGCAGCTTAAGGGGGGGTCGGTATGAGCAGTTCTTA.

A remark on this clonotype: A much larger clone is a single base away; this may be a read error. The rearrangement uses TRBV11-1 and TRBJ2-1; 7 bases are a match to TRBD1. The CDR3 runs to 13 residues. The V gene's germline CDR1 is SGHAT and CDR2 FQDESV (reference sequence). CDR3 loop: CANSERGTAEQFF. The DNA for the CDR3 is TGTGCCAACAGCGAGAGGGGGACAGCCGAGCAGTTCTTC.

This clonotype has just one count. The final CDR3 position lacks the conserved phenylalanine or tryptophan, pointing to a likely read error. This chain uses TRBV6-1 with TRBJ2-1; 8 bases agree with TRBD2. This CDR3 is built from 15 residues. Germline V CDR1 and CDR2: MNHNS, SASEGT. CDR3 region: CANSEQTGGGDEQFL. The CDR3 DNA is TGTGCCAACAGTGAACAGACGGGGGGGGGCGATGAGCAGTTCCTC.

About this clonotype: The CDR3 does not end in the conserved phenylalanine or tryptophan, so this is likely a read error. No DNA is shown, since the ends of the CDR3 on it are uncertain; the CDR3 is the one TCRdb lists. The chain uses TRBV11-3 and TRBJ2-7; TRBD2 is taken as the D call from the table, unchecked against the DNA. The CDR3 contains 16 residues when both ends are counted. Per germline, CDR1 SGHNT and CDR2 YENEEA. CDR3 sequence reads: CASSLDGTSEFYEEYL.

Concerning this clonotype itself: A junction boundary mismatches the germline segment, possibly from a read error. The chain couples TRBV29-1 to TRBJ2-3, with 8 bases matching TRBD1. The CDR3 loop spans 14 amino acids. The germline V gene encodes CDR1 SQVTM and CDR2 ANQGSEA. The CDR3 DNA is TGCGGCGTCGCCGGGACAGGAGCAGAAGATACGCAGTATTTT. Translated, it gives CGVAGTGAEDTQYF.

This clonotype was counted ten times or more. V gene TRBV5-1 combines with J gene TRBJ2-1; D is unresolved. The germline V gene encodes CDR1 SGHRS and CDR2 YFSETQ. The CDR3 runs 14 residues. V shed 0 bases and J shed 5 bases, with 9 bases lying between them. In nucleotides, the CDR3 is TGCGCCAGCAGCTTGGGTAGCACGAACAATGAGCAGTTCTTC. This encodes CASSLGSTNNEQFF.

This clonotype was detected ten times or more. The chain employs TRBV6-1 and TRBJ1-6, with a weak D call TRBD1 (5 bases). Trimming removed 4 bases from V and 9 bases from J, with 13 bases in between. The germline V gene has CDR1 MNHNS and CDR2 SASEGT. This CDR3 has 14 amino acids. In nucleotides, the CDR3 is TGTGCCAGCAGTGGACCCTGGGGGATTTCACCCCTCCACTTT. Encoded protein: CASSGPWGISPLHF.

This rearrangement joins TRBV9 to TRBJ1-1; no definite D call. The CDR3 runs to 14 residues. Germline loops: CDR1 SGDLS, CDR2 YYNGEE. V was shortened by 6 bases and J by 4 bases, with 16 bases between the two germline ends. CDR3 nucleotide sequence: TGTGCCAGCACCATAGGAGAAGGGTTCACTGAAGCTTTCTTT. Protein: CASTIGEGFTEAFF.

The chain employs TRBV5-1 and TRBJ1-4; D ambiguous. Between the trimmed V and J ends, which lost 0 bases and 0 bases, there was a span of 12 bases. CDR1 is SGHRS, CDR2 YFSETQ, per germline. The CDR3 runs to 17 residues. Here the CDR3 DNA reads TGCGCCAGCAGCTTGGCCCAGGAATTAACAACTAATGAAAAACTGTTTTTT. It specifies CASSLAQELTTNEKLFF.

Notes on this clonotype: An end of the junction differs from the germline gene, which may be a read error. The chain couples TRBV20-1 to TRBJ2-1, with D possibly called TRBD1 or TRBD2 (5 bases each). Germline CDR1 is DFQATT and CDR2 is SNEGSKA (reference sequence). This CDR3 spans 15 amino acids. The CDR3 sequence is CRASTGTVSYNEHFF. DNA of the CDR3: TGCAGAGCTAGTACCGGGACCGTCTCCTACAATGAGCACTTCTTC.

Comment on this clonotype: The conserved final phenylalanine or tryptophan is absent from the CDR3, which likely points to a read error. This chain links TRBV6-1 with TRBJ2-2, with D tentatively TRBD1 or TRBD2 (5 bases each). The CDR3 totals 13 residues. CDR1 and CDR2 from the germline V gene are MNHNS and SASEGT. The chain's CDR3 is CASSGTPDGELFL. CDR3 DNA sequence: TGTGCCAGTAGTGGGACCCCTGATGGGGAGCTGTTTTTA.

In this sample, this clonotype turned up once. The chain links TRBV30 to TRBJ1-5; a weak D match, TRBD1 (6 bases). Matching the DNA end better, TRBJ2-3 makes the J call doubtful. The germline CDR1 and CDR2 sequences are GTSNPN and SVGIG (reference sequence). This CDR3 region has 14 residues. CDR3 DNA sequence: TGTGCCTGGGGTCGCCGGGACAAAAATCAGCCCCAGTATTTT. This gives the protein CAWGRRDKNQPQYF.

There are many counts of this clonotype. This chain uses TRBV6-2 or TRBV6-3 with TRBJ2-5; no clear D. There are 15 residues in the CDR3. The germline CDR1 and CDR2 sequences are MNHEY and SVGEGT. V lost 0 bases, J lost 2 bases, and 10 bases lay in between. CDR3 loop: CASSYSFAKQETQYF. In DNA, the CDR3 is TGTGCCAGCAGTTACTCATTTGCCAAACAAGAGACCCAGTACTTC.

The DNA for the CDR3 is TGCAGTGCTAGTGTGGCGGCATTGTCAGATACGCAGTATTTT. This sequence encodes CSASVAALSDTQYF. The gene calls are TRBV20-1 and TRBJ2-3, with D unclear. This CDR3 has 14 amino acids. Trimming pared 3 bases from V and 4 bases from J, leaving 14 bases between. The V gene's germline CDR1 is DFQATT and CDR2 SNEGSKA (reference sequence).

The chain uses TRBV11-2 and TRBJ2-3; D is ambiguous. Trimming left V 8 bases short and J 4 bases short, with 16 bases between. Germline assignment: CDR1 SGHAT and CDR2 FQNNGV. The CDR3 runs to 14 residues. The CDR3 coding sequence is TGTGCCAGCCAAGACTCGACCGCATCAGATACGCAGTATTTT. Translated, it gives CASQDSTASDTQYF.

As for this clonotype: The conserved phenylalanine or tryptophan normally closing the CDR3 is absent here, so this likely arose from a read error. The rearrangement links TRBV12-3 or TRBV12-4 to TRBJ1-4; D not resolved. Trimming shortened V by 2 bases and J by 8 bases, and 12 bases separated the two germline ends. CDR3 length: 14 residues. Written as DNA, the CDR3 is TGTGCCAGCAGTTTACATGGAATGTCGGAAAAACTGTTTTTG. Its translation is CASSLHGMSEKLFL.

The chain carries TRBV10-1 and TRBJ2-7; D is undetermined. CDR1 and CDR2 from the germline V gene are WNHNN and SYGVQD (reference sequence). Trimming stripped 4 bases from V and 7 bases from J, with 14 bases between. This CDR3 is built from 13 residues. Here the CDR3 reads CASSGGVVGEQYF. The CDR3 DNA is TGCGCCAGCAGTGGAGGCGTTGTAGGGGAGCAGTACTTC.

This chain connects TRBV4-1 to TRBJ2-2; 8 positions match TRBD2. Per the germline V gene, CDR1 is MGHRA and CDR2 is YSYEKL. CDR3 size: 17 residues. Trimming at V came to 3 bases and at J to 7 bases, leaving 13 bases not matched to a gene. DNA of the CDR3: TGCGCCAGCAGCCACCCCATCACGGGGGGGGTCGACGGGGAGCTGTTTTTT. Encoded protein: CASSHPITGGVDGELFF.

The chain carries TRBV6-6 and TRBJ2-5, with unresolved D. The germline V gene has CDR1 MNHNY and CDR2 SVGAGI (reference sequence). Trimming removed 6 bases at V and 2 bases at J, with 10 bases between. This CDR3 comprises 13 residues. In DNA form, the CDR3 reads TGTGCCAGCAGCCCTAAAGAGCAAGAGACCCAGTACTTC. This codes for CASSPKEQETQYF.

As regards this clonotype: Likely a read error: the CDR3 ends without its conserved phenylalanine or tryptophan. V gene TRBV11-2 combines with J gene TRBJ2-5; D is unclear. In germline, CDR1 is SGHAT, CDR2 FQNNGV. This CDR3 is 13 amino acids long. CDR3 region: CDSSLSRSETQYY. The CDR3 DNA is TGTGACAGCAGCTTATCCAGGTCGGAGACCCAGTACTAC.

The chain combines TRBV6-1 with TRBJ2-1, with a weak D call TRBD2 (6 bases). Between the trimmed V and J ends, which lost 10 bases and 1 base, there was a span of 29 bases. This CDR3 contains 19 residues. Germline CDR1 reads MNHNS; CDR2 reads SASEGT. This chain's CDR3 is CANSEDGIGSGKSYNEQFF. The CDR3 DNA reads TGTGCCAACTCTGAGGACGGTATCGGGAGTGGCAAATCCTACAATGAGCAGTTCTTC.

As regards this clonotype: The germline gene is not matched at one end of the junction; a read error may be the cause. The chain employs TRBV12-3 or TRBV12-4 and TRBJ2-7; D is perhaps TRBD2 (5 bases). The CDR3 length is 15 residues. CDR3 in amino acids: CTSSLRLSGPYEQYF. CDR3 nucleotide sequence: TGTACCAGCAGTCTTAGACTATCGGGCCCCTATGAGCAGTACTTC.

Remarks on this clonotype: Because the CDR3 is missing its conserved closing phenylalanine or tryptophan, this is likely a read error. This chain joins TRBV6-1 and TRBJ2-7; D unclear. Trimming removed 3 bases at V and 4 bases at J, with 16 bases between. CDR3 length: 15 residues. The germline V gene has CDR1 MNHNS and CDR2 SASEGT. CDR3 bases: TGTGCCAGCAGTGAGGAGATAACGAGCAGTTACGAGCAGTACCTC. Encoded protein: CASSEEITSSYEQYL.

The chain couples TRBV29-1 to TRBJ1-2, with TRBD1 identical over 7 bases. Germline CDR1 is SQVTM and CDR2 is ANQGSEA. This CDR3 contains 15 residues. Germline trimming cut 4 bases from V and 10 bases from J; bases unmatched to any gene: 18. In DNA, the CDR3 is TGCAGCGTTGGGGATCTCTTACAGGGGCATCATGACTACACCTTC. It codes for CSVGDLLQGHHDYTF. Filled out from reference TRBV29-1 and TRBJ1-2, the complete variable domain reads SAVISQKPSRDICQRGTSLTIQCQVDSQVTMMFWYRQQPGQSLTLIATANQGSEATYESGFVIDKFPISRPNLTFSTLTVSNMSPEDSSIYLCSVGDLLQGHHDYTFGSGTRLTVV.